Below, one TCR beta chain is given with its context. What this receptor recognizes is not known. No much larger clonotype is one base removed from it; base qualities were not supplied. Other DNA sequences within the sample encode an identical CDR3. TCR CDR3 regions were amplified from genomic DNA by multiplex PCR using the deep immunoSEQ assay. Genomic DNA extracted from each cell subset was distributed evenly over all wells of several immunoSEQ 96-well plates, and each plate served as one replicate. For sorted subsets, 150 to 200 ng genomic DNA, equal to about 30,000 T cell genomes, was loaded into each replicate PCR. The purified libraries were quantified using a Qubit 3.0 fluorometer, sized with a Bioanalyzer 2100, and then quantified again using the KAPA Library Quantification kit. Every immunoSEQ 96-well plate was sequenced on a separate single-read 150-cycle Illumina NextSeq 550 flow cell. The authors' analysis ran thus. Because the immunoSEQ output held only junctional sequences and lacked quality scores, the filtering could not match the filtering applied to full-length reads. Sequences were annotated with PyIR, a Python wrapper for IgBLAST v1.9, using IMGT germline references to assign V/J genes and CDR3. Reads with weak V/J assignments (E-value above 1e-6), missing CDR3, stop codons, out-of-frame junctions, or ambiguous translated residues were removed. V3J clonotypes were defined as sequences sharing an identical inferred V gene, J gene, and CDR3 amino acid sequence. The percentage overlap between two repertoires was calculated by dividing the number of shared unique clonotypes by the size of the smaller repertoire. RTK rarefaction, the Chao1 estimator, and Recon v2.1 estimates of unobserved clonotypes were used to assess repertoire richness. For all TCRbeta clonotypes obtained by the gDNA method from four donors, generation probabilities were computed with OLGA. In TCRdb, the immuneACCESS table is reduced to in-frame sequences with V and J assigned. These tables do not hold every clone; where another copy was compared, an unresolved V gene accounts for under half, and the others remain unexplained. V and J calls and clone size follow that table, whereas D and trimming were derived from the DNA. The sample has some 2,500,000 clones on record, 93% of them singletons. The top ten hold 0.36% of the sample.

The sample comes from a study of shared clonotypes between healthy human individuals (TCRdb year 2020). General notes on the study: The cohort comprised a couple of women and a few men aged 18 to 49 years. Between about 0.85 and 8.9 billion PBMCs per donor were obtained by leukapheresis. Blood TCR repertoires of roughly five healthy adults were deeply sequenced to estimate repertoire size and the extent of clonotype sharing between individuals. For each donor, CD4 naive and CD4 memory were each given three plates, CD8 naive was given two plates, and CD8 memory was given one plate. Libraries were prepared and TCR repertoires were sequenced by different laboratories using diverse techniques, in order to increase sequencing depth and limit assay-specific biases.

Inclusive of the bounding cysteine and phenylalanine, the CDR3 is 13 residues long. Only the CDR3 region is kept as DNA, spanning 39 bases read in frame from base 1. As encoded in the germline V gene, CDR1 is MNHEY while CDR2 is SVGAGI. V gives up 0 bases and J gives up 4 bases, and the segment between their germline ends measures 4 bases. Healthy HIV-negative adults with no recently reported acute infections or vaccinations were included as donors. Every donor was a Caucasian adult residing in Nashville, Tennessee, USA. Magnetic negative selection was used to enrich CD4+ T cells, after which naive cells were positively selected on CD45RA and the negative fraction became the memory subset. Blood was obtained by leukapheresis, after which PBMCs were separated by Ficoll-Histopaque density gradient centrifugation and cryopreserved in liquid nitrogen vapor phase. Analytical flow cytometry was used to check the purity and quantity of every magnetically sorted T cell population. Each sorted fraction had its genomic DNA isolated and then quantified by UV absorbance on a Nanodrop 2000c.

Here is what the overall study found, with its caveats: Based on pairwise subsampling, the degree of clonotype sharing among donors was expected to be affected by sequencing depth. Naive subsets generally had larger estimated clonotype richness than memory subsets did. Sampling was limited to blood, and TCR repertoires in tissue likely differ from TCR repertoires in blood. Compared with non-shared clonotypes, the clonotypes found in all four sorted-subset donors had higher generation probabilities. Even with the large sequencing depth, rarefaction of the sorted-subset datasets indicated that sequencing was incomplete. Because the study included a small number of donors, the genetic and exposure-history diversity represented was limited. When several donors were compared, the shared fraction of clonotypes was about 5.2% for naive CD4, approximately 3.3% for naive CD8, roughly 2.5% for memory CD4, and around 0.37% for memory CD8.

The sample taken for sequencing was naive CD4+ T cells from PBMCs. The cell subset or site label, read with the paper, signifies: CD45RA+ positively selected. The clonotype was recovered from a man aged 18 to 29 in good health. Some clones in this sample may be carry-over from other donors' samples. Rearrangement joined TRBV6-5 to TRBJ2-1, with the D gene call left open. The DNA sequence is TGTGCCAGCAGTTACTCGGGTTACAATGAGCAGTTCTTC. Translated, this is CASSYSGYNEQFF.